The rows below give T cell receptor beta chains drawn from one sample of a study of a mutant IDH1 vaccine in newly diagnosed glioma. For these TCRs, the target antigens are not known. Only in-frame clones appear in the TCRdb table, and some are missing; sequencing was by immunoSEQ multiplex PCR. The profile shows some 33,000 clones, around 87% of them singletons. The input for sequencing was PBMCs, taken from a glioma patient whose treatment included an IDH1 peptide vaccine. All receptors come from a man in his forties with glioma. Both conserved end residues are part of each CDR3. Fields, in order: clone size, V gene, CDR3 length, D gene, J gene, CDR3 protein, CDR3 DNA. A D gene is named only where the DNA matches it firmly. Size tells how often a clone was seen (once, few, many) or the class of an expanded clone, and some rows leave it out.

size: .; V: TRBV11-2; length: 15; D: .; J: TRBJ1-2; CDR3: CASSLKLGSSYGYTF; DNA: TGTGCCAGCAGCTTAAAATTGGGGTCGTCGTATGGCTACACCTTC
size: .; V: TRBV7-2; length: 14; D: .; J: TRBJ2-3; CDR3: CASSSGTSTDTQYF; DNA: TGTGCCAGCAGCTCCGGGACTAGCACAGATACGCAGTATTTT
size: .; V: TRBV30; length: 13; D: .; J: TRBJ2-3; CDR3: CAEKGASTDTQYF; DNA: TGTGCCGAAAAGGGCGCTAGCACAGATACGCAGTATTTT
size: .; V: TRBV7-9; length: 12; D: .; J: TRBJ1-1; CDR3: CASSFTNTEAFF; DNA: TGTGCCAGCAGCTTTACGAACACTGAAGCTTTCTTT
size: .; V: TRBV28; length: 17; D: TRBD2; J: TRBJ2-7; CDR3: CASSLASSGSGNYEQYF; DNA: TGTGCCAGCAGTTTAGCGTCTAGCGGGAGTGGTAATTACGAGCAGTACTTC
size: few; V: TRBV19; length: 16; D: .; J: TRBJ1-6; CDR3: CASSITREFIHSPLHF; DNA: TGTGCCAGTAGTATAACGAGGGAATTTATCCATTCACCCCTCCACTTT
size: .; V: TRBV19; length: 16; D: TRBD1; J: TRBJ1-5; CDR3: CASSIGSDRVNQPQHF; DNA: TGTGCCAGTAGTATAGGTTCAGACAGGGTCAATCAGCCCCAGCATTTT
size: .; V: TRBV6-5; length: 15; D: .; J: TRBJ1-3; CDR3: CASSYTWTAGNTIYF; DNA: TGTGCCAGCAGTTACACCTGGACGGCTGGAAACACCATATATTTT
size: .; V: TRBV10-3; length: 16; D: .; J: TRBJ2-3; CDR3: CAISEYSGGSTDTQYF; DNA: TGTGCCATCAGTGAGTATAGCGGAGGGAGCACAGATACGCAGTATTTT
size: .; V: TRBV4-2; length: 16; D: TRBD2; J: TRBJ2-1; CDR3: CASSQDEASGSNEQFF; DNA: TGTGCCAGCAGCCAAGATGAGGCTAGCGGGAGTAATGAGCAGTTCTTC
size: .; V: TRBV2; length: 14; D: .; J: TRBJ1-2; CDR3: CASSGAAALYGYTF; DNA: TGTGCCAGCAGTGGTGCGGCAGCCCTCTATGGCTACACCTTC
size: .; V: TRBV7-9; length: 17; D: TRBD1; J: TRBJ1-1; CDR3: CASSRPGQGAPDTEAFF; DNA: TGTGCCAGCAGCCGTCCGGGACAGGGGGCTCCCGACACTGAAGCTTTCTTT
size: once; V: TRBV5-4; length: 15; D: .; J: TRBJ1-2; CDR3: CASSLEAGSNYGYTF; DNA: TGTGCCAGCAGCTTGGAAGCAGGATCTAACTATGGCTACACCTTC
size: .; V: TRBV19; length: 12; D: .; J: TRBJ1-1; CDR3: CAHRVWGTEAFF; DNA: TGTGCCCACAGGGTTTGGGGCACTGAAGCTTTCTTT
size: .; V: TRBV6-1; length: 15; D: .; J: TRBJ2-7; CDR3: CASSELGQGPYEQYF; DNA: TGTGCCAGCAGTGAATTGGGGCAGGGGCCCTACGAGCAGTACTTC
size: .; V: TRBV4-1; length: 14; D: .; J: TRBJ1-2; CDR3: CASSQGRLNYGYTF; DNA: TGCGCCAGCAGCCAAGGGAGGCTGAACTATGGCTACACCTTC
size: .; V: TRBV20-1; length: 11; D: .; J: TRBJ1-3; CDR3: CSPRETDTIYF; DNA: TGCAGTCCCAGGGAAACGGACACCATATATTTT
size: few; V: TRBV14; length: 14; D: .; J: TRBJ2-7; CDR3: CASSQVRPGDEQYF; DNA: TGTGCCAGCAGCCAAGTGCGACCGGGGGACGAGCAGTACTTC
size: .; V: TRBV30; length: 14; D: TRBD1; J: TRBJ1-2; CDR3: CAWSVSTGGLGYTF; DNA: TGTGCCTGGAGTGTATCCACAGGGGGCCTTGGCTACACCTTC
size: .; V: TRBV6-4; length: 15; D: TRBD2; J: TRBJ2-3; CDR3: CASSGLAGGQDTQYF; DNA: TGTGCCAGCAGTGGACTAGCGGGGGGGCAAGATACGCAGTATTTT
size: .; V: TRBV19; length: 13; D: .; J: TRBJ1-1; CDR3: CASSSLRGTEAFF; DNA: TGTGCCAGTAGTTCCCTTAGGGGCACTGAAGCTTTCTTT
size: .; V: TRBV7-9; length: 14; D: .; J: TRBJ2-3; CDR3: CASSWDWLTDTQYF; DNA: TGTGCCAGCAGCTGGGACTGGCTCACAGATACGCAGTATTTT
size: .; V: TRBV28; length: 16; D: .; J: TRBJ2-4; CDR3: CASSPTGTLAKNIQYF; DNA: TGTGCCAGCAGTCCCACAGGGACTTTAGCCAAAAACATTCAGTACTTC
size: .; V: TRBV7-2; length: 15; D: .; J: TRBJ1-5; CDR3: CASSLVNRPPGAQHF; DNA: TGTGCCAGCAGCTTAGTAAACAGGCCCCCGGGGGCCCAGCATTTT
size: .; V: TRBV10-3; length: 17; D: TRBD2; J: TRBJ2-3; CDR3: CAISESLLAGRTDTQYF; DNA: TGTGCCATCAGTGAATCACTCCTAGCGGGGCGCACAGATACGCAGTATTTT
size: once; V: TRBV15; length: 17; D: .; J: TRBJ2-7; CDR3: CATSSTVLGRSSYEQYF; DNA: TGTGCCACCAGCAGCACCGTTCTGGGCAGGAGCTCCTACGAGCAGTACTTC
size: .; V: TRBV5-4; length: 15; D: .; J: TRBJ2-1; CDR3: CASSPGQPASNEQFF; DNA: TGTGCCAGCAGCCCCGGACAGCCGGCCTCCAATGAGCAGTTCTTC
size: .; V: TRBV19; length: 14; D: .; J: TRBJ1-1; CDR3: CASSQDGRNTEAFF; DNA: TGTGCCAGTAGTCAGGACGGGAGGAACACTGAAGCTTTCTTT
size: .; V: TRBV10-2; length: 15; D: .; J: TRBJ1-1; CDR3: CASSGTVGATGEAFF; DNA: TGCGCCAGCAGTGGGACGGTCGGGGCAACGGGTGAAGCTTTCTTT
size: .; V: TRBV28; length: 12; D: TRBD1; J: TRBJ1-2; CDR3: CASRSRQGTGTF; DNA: TGTGCCAGCAGGTCCCGACAGGGAACGGGCACCTTC
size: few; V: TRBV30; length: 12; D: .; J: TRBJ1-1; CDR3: CAWSEFNTEAFF; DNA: TGTGCCTGGAGTGAGTTTAACACTGAAGCTTTCTTT
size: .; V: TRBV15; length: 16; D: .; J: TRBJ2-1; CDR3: CATSRRGAYSDNEQFF; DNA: TGTGCCACCAGCAGGCGAGGGGCGTACTCGGACAATGAGCAGTTCTTC
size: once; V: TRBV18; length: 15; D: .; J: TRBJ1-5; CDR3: CASSPLGDSNQPQHF; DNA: TGTGCCAGCTCACCACTGGGGGACAGCAATCAGCCCCAGCATTTT
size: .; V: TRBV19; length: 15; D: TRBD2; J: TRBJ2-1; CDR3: CASRRGLAEYNEQFF; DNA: TGTGCCAGTCGCCGGGGACTAGCGGAGTACAATGAGCAGTTCTTC
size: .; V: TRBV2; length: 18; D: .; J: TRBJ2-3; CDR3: CASIGGGSLLESADTQYF; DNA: TGTGCCAGCATAGGTGGGGGGTCGCTCTTGGAGAGTGCAGATACGCAGTATTTT
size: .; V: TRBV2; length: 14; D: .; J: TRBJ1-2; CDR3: CASRDPGVDYGYTF; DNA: TGTGCCAGCAGAGATCCAGGGGTCGACTATGGCTACACCTTC
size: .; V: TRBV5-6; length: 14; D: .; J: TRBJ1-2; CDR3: CASSLGTPNYGYTF; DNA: TGTGCCAGCAGCTTAGGGACACCTAACTATGGCTACACCTTC
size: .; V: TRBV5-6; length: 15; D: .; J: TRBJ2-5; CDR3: CASSLLAGAGETQYF; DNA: TGTGCCAGCAGCCTGTTAGCAGGGGCAGGGGAGACCCAGTACTTC
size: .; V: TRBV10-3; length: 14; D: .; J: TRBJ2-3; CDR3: CAIRKEEGIDTQYF; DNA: TGTGCCATCAGAAAAGAGGAAGGTATTGATACGCAGTATTTT
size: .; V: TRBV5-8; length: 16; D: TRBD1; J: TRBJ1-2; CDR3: CASSSPGTGSYYGYTF; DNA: TGTGCCAGCAGCTCCCCCGGGACAGGGTCCTACTATGGCTACACCTTC
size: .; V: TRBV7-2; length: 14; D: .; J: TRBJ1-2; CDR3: CASSFPAVRYGYTF; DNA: TGTGCCAGCAGCTTCCCAGCAGTTAGGTATGGCTACACCTTC
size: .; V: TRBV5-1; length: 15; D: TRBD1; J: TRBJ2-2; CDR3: CASSPRTGDTGELFF; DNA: TGCGCCAGCAGCCCTCGGACAGGGGACACCGGGGAGCTGTTTTTT
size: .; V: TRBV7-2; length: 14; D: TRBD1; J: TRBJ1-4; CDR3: CASGRTGTNEKLFF; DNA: TGTGCCAGCGGCAGGACAGGGACAAATGAAAAACTGTTTTTT